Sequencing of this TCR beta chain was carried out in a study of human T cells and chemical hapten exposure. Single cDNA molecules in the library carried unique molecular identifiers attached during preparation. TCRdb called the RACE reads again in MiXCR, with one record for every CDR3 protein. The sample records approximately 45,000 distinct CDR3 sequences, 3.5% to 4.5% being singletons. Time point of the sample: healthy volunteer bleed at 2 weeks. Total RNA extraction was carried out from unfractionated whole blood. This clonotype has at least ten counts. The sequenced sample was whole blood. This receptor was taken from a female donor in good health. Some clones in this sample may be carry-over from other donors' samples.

CDR3: CASSLAGGEETQYF. In DNA, the CDR3 is TGCGCCAGCAGCTTGGCTGGGGGGGAAGAGACCCAGTACTTC. The gene calls are TRBV5-1 and TRBJ2-5, with 7 bases lining up with TRBD2. The CDR3 sequence is 14 residues long. The germline gives CDR1 SGHRS, CDR2 YFSETQ. Trimming at V came to 0 bases and at J to 3 bases, leaving 2 bases not matched to a gene. The full variable domain, with the rest looked up from reference TRBV5-1 and TRBJ2-5, is KAGVTQTPRYLIKTRGQQVTLSCSPISGHRSVSWYQQTPGQGLQFLFEYFSETQRNKGNFPGRFSGRQFSNSRSEMNVSTLELGDSALYLCASSLAGGEETQYFGPGTRLLVL.